This T cell receptor beta chain was sequenced for a study of T cell responses to AZD1222 COVID-19 vaccine (dated by TCRdb to the early 2020s). With respect to the entire study: AZD1222 recipients with second doses at about 4 weeks or about 12 weeks were pooled, because spike-specific TCR depth and breadth did not differ between schedules. A total of 230 to 250 trial participants underwent TCR sequencing, of whom around 210 had received two doses of AZD1222 and roughly 26 had received two doses of the MenACWY control vaccine. Trial participants were enrolled into age subgroups of 18-55, 56-69 and 70-plus years, which contained around 140, 26 and 57 TCR-sequenced participants, respectively. Study-wide findings and limitations: Conclusions about previously exposed vaccinees are limited because only six or seven AZD1222 recipients were SARS-CoV-2 seropositive at baseline. After two AZD1222 doses, both the breadth and the depth of spike-specific TCRs were significantly higher than at day 0 and than in MenACWY recipients. No day 14 peak-response samples were available, so repertoires were characterized only after the peak T cell response. Most participants were white British and females outnumbered males, and the authors suggested that clonal diversity may have been underestimated. The vaccine-associated CD4 TCRs covered the entire spike protein, and the dominant responses fell in regions 160-218 and 743-854. In the small 56-69-year group, the increase in depth fell short of significance, most likely because of low power. Reportedly, close to half of the unique spike-specific TCRs recognized epitopes lying outside the regions that are mutated in the B.1.351 and B.1.1.7 variants.

The CDR3 regions of human TCRbeta chains were analyzed by immunosequencing. The paper's data handling went like this. TCRs in the repertoires were compared against a reference library of SARS-CoV-2-specific TCRs that had been generated with the MIRA antigen-specificity platform. Breadth was defined as the fraction of unique TCRs that were SARS-CoV-2-associated, and depth was defined as the fraction of total T cells that were SARS-CoV-2-associated. Using the MIRA data, each spike-specific TCR was assigned both to the spike region to which the TCR was reactive and to a CD4 or CD8 class. Log10-transformed breadth and depth values were compared by one-way ANOVA with Sidak's multiple comparisons tests. TCRdb limited this immuneACCESS table to in-frame rearrangements with V and J called. A share of clones is missing; checked studies link under half to unresolved V genes, and the rest is unexplained. That table supplies the V and J calls and clone size; D and trimming were determined from the DNA. A total of tens of thousands of clones appear in this sample, about 88% of them only once. Around 9.9% of the sample is held by the ten biggest clonotypes.

The intended sense of this specimen's time point label: baseline before first vaccination. Vaccinee samples came from UK trials COV001 and COV002, including a single-blind randomized controlled phase 2/3 trial of AZD1222 (ChAdOx1 nCoV-19) in healthy adults. For TCRbeta chain sequencing, PBMC samples were collected from trial participants at day 0 and at day 28 after the second dose. About this clone: Its specific antigen is unknown. No much larger clonotype is one base removed from it; base qualities were not supplied.

This clonotype originated in an adult in good health. The sample here was peripheral blood, taken on day 0 of AZD1222 vaccination.

The bases read TGCGCCAGCAGCGACGGACAGAGATATGGCTACACCTTC. This gives the protein CASSDGQRYGYTF. The chain is made from TRBV5-1 and TRBJ1-2; the best D guess is TRBD1, with 6 bases matching. The CDR3 runs 13 residues from the cysteine to the phenylalanine. The kept DNA is CDR3 alone, 39 bases in frame from the first base. CDR1 and CDR2, looked up from the germline V gene, are SGHRS and YFSETQ. V gives up 4 bases and J gives up 5 bases, and the segment between their germline ends measures 12 bases.